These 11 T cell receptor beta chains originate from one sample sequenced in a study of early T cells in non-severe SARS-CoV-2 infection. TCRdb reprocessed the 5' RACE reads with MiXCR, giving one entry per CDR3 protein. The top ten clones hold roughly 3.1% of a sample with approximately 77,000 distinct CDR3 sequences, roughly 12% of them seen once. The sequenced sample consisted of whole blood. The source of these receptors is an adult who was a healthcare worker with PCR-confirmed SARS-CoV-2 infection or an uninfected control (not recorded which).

CDR3 coding DNA: TGTGCCAGCAGCCCCGCCCGGGGAGGAACTGAAGCTTTCTTT. Its protein product is CASSPARGGTEAFF. The rearrangement joins TRBV7-8 to TRBJ1-1; no definite D call. The germline V gene encodes CDR1 SGHVS and CDR2 FQNEAQ. With 5 bases removed from V and 5 bases from J, the gap between germline ends came to 15 bases. The CDR3 sequence is 14 residues long.

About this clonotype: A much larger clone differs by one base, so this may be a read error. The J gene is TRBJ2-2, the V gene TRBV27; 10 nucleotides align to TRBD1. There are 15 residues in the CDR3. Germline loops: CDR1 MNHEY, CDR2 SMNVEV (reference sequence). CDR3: CASSSGQGITGELYF. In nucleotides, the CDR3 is TGTGCCAGCAGTTCGGGACAGGGGATCACCGGGGAGCTGTATTTT.

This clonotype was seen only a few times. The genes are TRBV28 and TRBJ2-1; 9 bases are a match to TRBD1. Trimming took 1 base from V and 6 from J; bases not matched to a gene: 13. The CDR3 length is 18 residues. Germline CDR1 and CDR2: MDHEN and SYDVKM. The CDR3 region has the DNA TGTGCCAGCAGTTTATATCCCGGCGACAGGGGGGGGGTCAATGAGCAGTTCTTC. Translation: CASSLYPGDRGGVNEQFF.

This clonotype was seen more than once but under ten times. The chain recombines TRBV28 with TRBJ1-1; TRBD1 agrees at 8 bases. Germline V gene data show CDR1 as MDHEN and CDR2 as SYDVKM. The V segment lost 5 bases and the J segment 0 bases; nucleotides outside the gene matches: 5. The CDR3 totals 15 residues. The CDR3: CASSLGDRLNTEAFF. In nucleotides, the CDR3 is TGTGCCAGCAGTCTAGGGGACAGGTTGAACACTGAAGCTTTCTTT. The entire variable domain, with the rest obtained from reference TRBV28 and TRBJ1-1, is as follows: DVKVTQSSRYLVKRTGEKVFLECVQDMDHENMFWYRQDPGLGLRLIYFSYDVKMKEKGDIPEGYSVSREKKERFSLILESASTNQTSMYLCASSLGDRLNTEAFFGQGTRLTVV.

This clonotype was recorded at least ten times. The DNA for the CDR3 is TGTGCCAGCAGTTATTCACCTCCCGCCGGACAGAGGGAAAAACTGTTTTTT. This encodes CASSYSPPAGQREKLFF. The chain combines TRBV6-6 with TRBJ1-4; D may be TRBD1 (6 bases). CDR1 MNHNY and CDR2 SVGAGI come from the germline V gene (reference sequence). This CDR3 has 17 residues. V lost 3 bases and J lost 8, with 22 bases in between.

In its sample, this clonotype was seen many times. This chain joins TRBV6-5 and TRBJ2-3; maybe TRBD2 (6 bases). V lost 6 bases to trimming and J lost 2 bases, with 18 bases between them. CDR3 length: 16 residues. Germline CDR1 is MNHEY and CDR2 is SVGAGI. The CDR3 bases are TGTGCCAGCAGAATGGACCAAGCGGGTCTCACAGATACGCAGTATTTT. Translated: CASRMDQAGLTDTQYF.

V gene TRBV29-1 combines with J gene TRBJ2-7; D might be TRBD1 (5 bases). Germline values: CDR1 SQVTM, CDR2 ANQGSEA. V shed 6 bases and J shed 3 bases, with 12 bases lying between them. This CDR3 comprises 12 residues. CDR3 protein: CSVQAGIYEQYF. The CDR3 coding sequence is TGCAGCGTCCAAGCAGGGATCTACGAGCAGTACTTC.

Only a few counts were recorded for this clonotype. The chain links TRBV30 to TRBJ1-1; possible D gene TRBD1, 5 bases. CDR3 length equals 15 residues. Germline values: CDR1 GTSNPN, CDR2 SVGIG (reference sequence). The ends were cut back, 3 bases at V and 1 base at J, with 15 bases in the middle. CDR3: CAWSPVGGWNTEAFF. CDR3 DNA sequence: TGTGCCTGGAGCCCCGTGGGGGGATGGAACACTGAAGCTTTCTTT.

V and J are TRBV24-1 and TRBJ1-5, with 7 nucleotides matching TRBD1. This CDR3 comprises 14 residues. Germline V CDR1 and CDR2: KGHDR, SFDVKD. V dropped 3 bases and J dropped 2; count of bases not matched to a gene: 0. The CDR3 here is CATSDTGGNQPQHF. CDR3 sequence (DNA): TGTGCCACCAGTGATACAGGGGGCAATCAGCCCCAGCATTTT.

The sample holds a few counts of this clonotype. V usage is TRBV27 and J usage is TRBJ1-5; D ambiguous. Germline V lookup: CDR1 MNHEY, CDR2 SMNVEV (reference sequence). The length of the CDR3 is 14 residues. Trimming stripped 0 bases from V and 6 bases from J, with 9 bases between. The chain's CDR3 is CASSLSTFGQPQHF. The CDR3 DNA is TGTGCCAGCAGTTTATCGACCTTCGGTCAGCCCCAGCATTTT.

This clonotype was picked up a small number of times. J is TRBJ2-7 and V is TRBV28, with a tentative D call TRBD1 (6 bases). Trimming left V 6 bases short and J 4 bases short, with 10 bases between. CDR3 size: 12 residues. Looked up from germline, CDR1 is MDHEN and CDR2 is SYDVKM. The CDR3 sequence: CASSSGAYEQYF. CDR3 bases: TGTGCCAGCAGCTCAGGGGCGTACGAGCAGTACTTC.